This T cell receptor beta chain derives from a study of Tregs in tolerant kidney transplant recipients. Study-wide context: Recipients received nonmyeloablative bone marrow transplants from related graft donors, with transient mixed chimerism. Study-level points and caveats: Tolerant patients' donor-specific Tregs expanded beyond overall Tregs, suggesting antigen-driven growth.

Remarks on this clone: Its antigen is not known.

The V gene lost 6 bases and the J gene lost 6 bases, with 9 bases spanning the gap. Germline V gene lookup returns CDR1 MNHNY and CDR2 SVGAGI (reference sequence). This CDR3 is 12 amino acids long. CD4+CD25+CD127- Tregs, CD4+CD25- non-Tregs, CD4 and CD8 cells were sorted. This table comes from immunoSEQ multiplex PCR, and its TCRdb copy is limited to in-frame clones, with some not included. Here the sample spans 60,000 or so clones, roughly 85% being singletons. This chain links TRBV6-6 with TRBJ2-1; a weak D match, TRBD1 (5 bases). The clonotype comes from a human donor who received a combined kidney and bone marrow transplant. The material was Tregs from blood, obtained before the transplant. The CDR3 sequence is CASRLQVNEQFF. The CDR3 coding sequence is TGTGCCAGCAGACTACAGGTCAATGAGCAGTTCTTC.